This T cell receptor beta chain is drawn from a study of T cells in Graves' hyperthyroidism and ophthalmopathy. Findings of the study overall: Ophthalmopathy was told apart from stable hyperthyroidism by a 13 V-J model.

The source material, RNA transcripts, was used to amplify TCR beta CDR3 regions. First-round RT-PCR with HTBI primers amplified the TCR CDR3 region. MiXCR was run by TCRdb on the multiplex PCR reads, yielding one entry per CDR3 protein. The table has hundreds of thousands of distinct CDR3 sequences, over 11% seen once. This clonotype showed up many times. Its antigen is unidentified. This receptor was identified in a woman in her twenties or thirties with Graves' hyperthyroidism that later progressed to Graves' ophthalmopathy. Sequenced input: blood.

CDR3 sequence reads: CGAAHDSYGYTF. The CDR3 DNA reads as TGTGGCGCCGCCCACGACTCCTATGGCTACACCTTC. The chain carries TRBV28 and TRBJ1-2; D gene ambiguous. CDR3 size: 12 residues. Looked up from germline, CDR1 is MDHEN and CDR2 is SYDVKM.